These 4 T cell receptor beta chains were sequenced from one sample in a study of cytomegalovirus exposure and HLA in healthy donors. The PCR was carried out with 60 Vbeta primers and 13 Jbeta primers. The data were produced by immunoSEQ multiplex PCR, yet TCRdb's version contains in-frame clones alone and is incomplete. The sample lists around 150,000 clones; roughly 85% were seen once. The sequenced sample was PBMCs. These receptors came from a man in his forties in good health and CMV-seropositive.

CDR3 in amino acids: CASSPDRLSYEQYF. The CDR3 DNA sequence: TGTGCCAGCAGTCCGGACAGGTTATCCTACGAGCAGTACTTC. The chain uses TRBV6-4 and TRBJ2-7, with TRBD1 identical over 7 bases. The junction had 5 bases not matched to a gene; V was cut back by 5 bases and J by 1 base. The CDR3 totals 14 residues. Germline V gene lookup returns CDR1 MRHNA and CDR2 SNTAGT.

The chain combines TRBV7-3 with TRBJ2-7; TRBD2 matches at 9 bases. Trimming cost V 5 bases and J 1 base; bases outside gene matches: 6. The CDR3 spans 15 residues. CDR1 and CDR2 from the germline V gene are SGHTA and FQGTGA. The DNA for the CDR3 is TGTGCCAGCAGCCAAAGCGGGAGGAGTTCCTACGAGCAGTACTTC. It codes for CASSQSGRSSYEQYF.

The chain combines TRBV28 with TRBJ2-7, with 9 bases matching TRBD2. J was trimmed by 3 bases and V by 6 bases; bases with no gene match: 9. Germline V gene lookup returns CDR1 MDHEN and CDR2 SYDVKM. The CDR3 has 15 amino acids. The CDR3: CASSTGASGIYEQYF. The CDR3 DNA is TGTGCCAGCAGCACTGGAGCTAGCGGGATCTACGAGCAGTACTTC.

V usage is TRBV7-6 and J usage is TRBJ2-1; 7 positions agree with TRBD2. This CDR3 comprises 16 residues. In germline, CDR1 is SGHVS, CDR2 FNYEAQ. V lost 1 base to trimming and J lost 7 bases; unmatched junction nucleotides: 10. The CDR3 nucleotides are TGTGCCAGCAGCTTAGGGGTCGCGGGGGAGGGGAATGAGCAGTTCTTC. Translating it yields CASSLGVAGEGNEQFF.